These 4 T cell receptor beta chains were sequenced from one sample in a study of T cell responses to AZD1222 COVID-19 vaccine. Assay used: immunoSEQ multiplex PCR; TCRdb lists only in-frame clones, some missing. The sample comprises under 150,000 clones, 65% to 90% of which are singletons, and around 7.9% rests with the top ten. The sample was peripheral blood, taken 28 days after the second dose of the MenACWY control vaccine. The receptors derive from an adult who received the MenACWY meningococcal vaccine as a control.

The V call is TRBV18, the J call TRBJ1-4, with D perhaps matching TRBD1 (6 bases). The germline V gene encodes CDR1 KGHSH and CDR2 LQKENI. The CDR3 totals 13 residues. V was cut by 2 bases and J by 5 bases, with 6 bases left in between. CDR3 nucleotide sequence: TGTGCCAGCTCACCAGACAGGAATGAAAAACTGTTTTTT. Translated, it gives CASSPDRNEKLFF.

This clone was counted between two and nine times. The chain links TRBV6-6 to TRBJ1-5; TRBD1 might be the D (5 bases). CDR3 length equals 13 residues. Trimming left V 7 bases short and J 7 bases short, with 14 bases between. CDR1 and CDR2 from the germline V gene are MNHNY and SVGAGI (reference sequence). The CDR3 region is CASIRGEGQPQHF. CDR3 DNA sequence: TGTGCCAGCATTAGGGGAGAAGGGCAGCCCCAGCATTTT.

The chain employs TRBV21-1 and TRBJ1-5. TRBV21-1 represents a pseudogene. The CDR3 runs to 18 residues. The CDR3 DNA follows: TGTGCCAGCAGCAAAGCGCACGGGGGCCCTGCGTTGGATCAGCCCCAGCATTTT. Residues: CASSKAHGGPALDQPQHF.

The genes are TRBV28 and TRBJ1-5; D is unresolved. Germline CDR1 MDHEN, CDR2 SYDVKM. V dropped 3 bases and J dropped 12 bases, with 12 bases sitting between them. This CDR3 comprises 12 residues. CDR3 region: CASSFPEGFQHF. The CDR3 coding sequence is TGTGCCAGCAGTTTTCCCGAGGGCTTCCAGCATTTT.